The present entry profiles one T cell receptor beta chain with its context. Its specificity is not known. An end of the junction does not agree with germline; a read error may underlie this. This sample is part of a study of T cell responses to AZD1222 COVID-19 vaccine. TCRdb's table, derived via immunoSEQ multiplex PCR, lists solely in-frame clones and lacks some. In the table there are 120,000 to 150,000 clones, 75% to 85% of which are singletons. This CDR3 contains 14 residues. Germline assignment: CDR1 MNHEY and CDR2 SVGAGI. Overall study findings and caveats: Close to half of all spike-specific TCRs reportedly target regions of the variants that are unmutated. CD4 TCRs covered the whole spike, strongest at regions 160-218 and 743-854.

The clonotype was recovered from an adult in good health. The sample consisted of peripheral blood, taken on day 0 of MenACWY control vaccination. The chain is built from TRBV6-5 and TRBJ1-3; a weak D match, TRBD1 (6 bases). Here the CDR3 reads CASSYTGPGNTIYF. As DNA, the CDR3 is TGTGCCAGCAGTTATACAGGGCCTGGGAACACCATATATTTT.